This T cell receptor beta chain was captured by sequencing in a study of a mutant IDH1 vaccine in newly diagnosed glioma. The overall study: Vaccine administration was initiated 4-6 weeks following radiotherapy alone, or with temozolomide cycles. Study observations and caveats: Pseudoprogression appeared unlinked to shifts in leading peripheral T cell clonotypes. Vaccine-induced responses were seen in roughly 93% of patients, spanning several MHC alleles.

The method was immunoSEQ multiplex PCR; TCRdb's version includes in-frame clones alone and lacks a portion of them. The sample holds some 31,000 clones; roughly 80% are singletons and the top ten take approximately 9.4%. Details on this clone: Its antigen is as yet unknown.

With V trimmed by 3 bases and J by 5 bases, 8 bases remained unmatched. The CDR3 has 16 amino acids. Germline-derived CDR1 and CDR2 are MNHEY and SMNVEV (reference sequence). Indicated time point: week 35, safety follow-up. Each dose delivered 300 ug of mutant IDH1 20-mer peptide subcutaneously with imiquimod. Vaccination of patients was performed eight times, in weeks 1, 3, 5, 7, 11, 15, 19 and 23. V and J are TRBV27 and TRBJ2-7; 12 bases are a match to TRBD1. The sequenced sample was PBMCs, obtained from a glioma patient whose treatment included an IDH1 peptide vaccine. The sequence came from a woman in her 30s with glioma. Some clones in this sample may be carry-over from other donors' samples. The CDR3 sequence is CASSFSPGQGANEQYF. CDR3 sequence (DNA): TGTGCCAGCAGTTTTTCACCGGGACAGGGGGCCAACGAGCAGTACTTC.